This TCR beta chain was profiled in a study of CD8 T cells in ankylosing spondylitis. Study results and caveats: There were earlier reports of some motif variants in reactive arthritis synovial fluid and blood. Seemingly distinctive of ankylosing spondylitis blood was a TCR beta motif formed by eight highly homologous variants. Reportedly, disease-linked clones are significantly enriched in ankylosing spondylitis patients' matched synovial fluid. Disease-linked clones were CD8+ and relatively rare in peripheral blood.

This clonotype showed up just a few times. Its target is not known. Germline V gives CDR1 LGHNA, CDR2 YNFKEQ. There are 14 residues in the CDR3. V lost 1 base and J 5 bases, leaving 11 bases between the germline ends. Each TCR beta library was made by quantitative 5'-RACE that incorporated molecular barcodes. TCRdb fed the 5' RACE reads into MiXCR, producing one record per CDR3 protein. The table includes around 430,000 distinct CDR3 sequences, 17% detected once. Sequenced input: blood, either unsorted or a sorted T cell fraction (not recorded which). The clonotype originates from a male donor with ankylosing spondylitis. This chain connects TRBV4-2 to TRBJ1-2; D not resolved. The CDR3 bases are TGTGCCAGCAGCCAAGTAGAATCTACGTATGGCTACACCTTC. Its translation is CASSQVESTYGYTF.